Below are 20 T cell receptor beta chains sequenced from a single sample in a study of CD8+ T cells in alopecia areata. Sequencing relied on a cDNA template that was reverse transcribed from extracted RNA. The method was immunoSEQ multiplex PCR; TCRdb's version includes in-frame clones alone and lacks a portion of them. Altogether over 200,000 clones are present, approximately 61% being singletons, with the ten largest covering just over 0.45%. Here the sequenced sample was CD4+ T cells sorted from blood, taken at week 0. Receptors were obtained from a human donor with alopecia areata.

The CDR3 bases are TGTGCCAGCAGTTACGGGGTCGAGCAGTACTTC. As protein: CASSYGVEQYF. This sequence joins TRBV6-5 and TRBJ2-7; D remains ambiguous. The CDR3 is made up of 11 amino acids. Per the germline V gene, CDR1 is MNHEY and CDR2 is SVGAGI. Trimming removed 2 bases at V and 6 bases at J, with 5 bases between.

This clone was counted between two and nine times. The chain has TRBV29-1 and TRBJ2-2; D is possibly TRBD2 (5 bases). This CDR3 contains 15 residues. Germline-derived CDR1 and CDR2 are SQVTM and ANQGSEA. Trimming cost V 4 bases and J 0 bases, with 12 bases left between them. DNA for the CDR3: TGCAGCGTTGCGGCGGGCAGAACGAACACCGGGGAGCTGTTTTTT. The encoded protein is CSVAAGRTNTGELFF.

This clone was counted only a few times. This chain connects TRBV29-1 to TRBJ1-6; D may be TRBD1 (6 bases). The CDR3 has 14 amino acids. Trimming removed 4 bases from V and 5 bases from J, with 12 bases in between. Germline V gene sequence: CDR1 SQVTM, CDR2 ANQGSEA. Here the CDR3 DNA reads TGCAGCGTTGGGGGGGGCTACGATAATTCACCCCTCCACTTT. It encodes CSVGGGYDNSPLHF.

This clone was seen more than once but under ten times. V is TRBV15 and J is TRBJ1-6, with TRBD1 identical over 7 bases. J was trimmed by 7 bases and V by 4 bases; bases with no gene match: 10. The CDR3 is 16 residues long. The V gene's germline CDR1 is LNHNV and CDR2 YYDKDF (reference sequence). In nucleotides, the CDR3 is TGTGCCACCAGCAACCCCCGTGACAGGGAAAATTCACCCCTCCACTTT. This encodes CATSNPRDRENSPLHF.

V and J are TRBV7-2 and TRBJ2-7, with TRBD2 as a possible D gene (6 bases). There are 14 residues in the CDR3. Germline assignment: CDR1 SGHTA and CDR2 FQGNSA. Trimming took off 1 base at V and 8 bases at J, with 15 bases between the two ends. The CDR3 is CASSLEAGPRKQYF. CDR3 sequence (DNA): TGTGCCAGCAGCTTAGAGGCGGGGCCCAGGAAGCAGTACTTC.

The chain employs TRBV30 and TRBJ1-2; 7 bases are a match to TRBD1. Germline values: CDR1 GTSNPN, CDR2 SVGIG (reference sequence). J gave up 3 bases and V 6 bases, and 7 bases lay outside the gene matches. This CDR3 region has 13 residues. In DNA form, the CDR3 reads TGTGCCTGCCAAACAGGGGTGGACTATGGCTACACCTTC. Translation gives CACQTGVDYGYTF.

The chain combines TRBV2 with TRBJ2-5, with a weak D call TRBD1 (5 bases). The CDR3 consists of 12 residues. V lost 7 bases and J lost 7, with 13 bases in between. Germline values: CDR1 SNHLY, CDR2 FYNNEI. CDR3 sequence: CASNVQGSTQYF. The CDR3 DNA sequence: TGTGCCAGCAATGTGCAGGGATCGACCCAGTACTTC.

V usage is TRBV19 and J usage is TRBJ1-2; D might be TRBD1 (6 bases). Trimming pared 1 base from V and 5 bases from J, leaving 29 bases between. The germline CDR1 and CDR2 sequences are LNHDA and SQIVND (reference sequence). The CDR3 extends over 20 amino acids. The DNA for the CDR3 is TGTGCCAGTAGTATAGGTTCCTGGACAGCGCCCTCCCGAGAGCGATATGGCTACACCTTC. Its translation is CASSIGSWTAPSRERYGYTF. The whole variable domain, remainder taken from reference TRBV19 and TRBJ1-2, is DGGITQSPKYLFRKEGQNVTLSCEQNLNHDAMYWYRQDPGQGLRLIYYSQIVNDFQKGDIAEGYSVSREKKESFPLTVTSAQKNPTAFYLCASSIGSWTAPSRERYGYTFGSGTRLTVV.

V is TRBV29-1 and J is TRBJ2-2; no firm D call. Deletions cut 5 bases from V and 2 bases from J, with 9 bases between. Germline V CDR1 and CDR2: SQVTM, ANQGSEA. This CDR3 contains 13 residues. CDR3 DNA: TGCAGCGTTACTCTACCAAACACCGGGGAGCTGTTTTTT. Translated, it gives CSVTLPNTGELFF.

This clone has only a few counts. CDR3 residues: CASSSRGAIDEQYF. CDR3 nucleotides: TGTGCCAGCAGTTCCAGGGGGGCGATCGACGAGCAGTACTTC. This sequence joins TRBV27 and TRBJ2-7, with TRBD1 as a possible D gene (7 bases). Germline CDR1 and CDR2: MNHEY and SMNVEV (reference sequence). This CDR3 has 14 residues. Trimming stripped 4 bases from V and 5 bases from J, with 15 bases between.

CDR3 coding DNA: TGCGCCAGCAGCTTAAATCCCATGGGGCCAGATACGCAGTATTTT. As protein: CASSLNPMGPDTQYF. The V and J genes are TRBV5-1 and TRBJ2-3; possible D gene TRBD1, 5 bases. The V gene's germline CDR1 is SGHRS and CDR2 YFSETQ. V lost 2 bases to trimming and J lost 4 bases, with 14 bases between them. This CDR3 is built from 15 residues.

V usage is TRBV29-1 and J usage is TRBJ2-1, with 10 bases that match TRBD2. The CDR3 runs to 15 residues. V shed 7 bases, J shed 4 bases, and the junction held 10 bases outside the gene matches. CDR1 and CDR2 from the germline V gene are SQVTM and ANQGSEA. The chain's CDR3 is CSAPLGLAAYNEQFF. CDR3 DNA: TGCAGCGCCCCCCTAGGACTAGCGGCGTACAATGAGCAGTTCTTC.

The rearrangement links TRBV29-1 to TRBJ1-1, with D uncertain. V was cut by 7 bases and J by 11 bases, with 17 bases left in between. The CDR3 totals 11 residues. Per the germline V gene, CDR1 is SQVTM and CDR2 is ANQGSEA. In DNA form, the CDR3 reads TGCAGCGCCATCGGATCAGCCGAGGCTTTCTTT. Amino acid sequence: CSAIGSAEAFF. The complete variable domain, with remaining parts taken from reference TRBV29-1 and TRBJ1-1, reads SAVISQKPSRDICQRGTSLTIQCQVDSQVTMMFWYRQQPGQSLTLIATANQGSEATYESGFVIDKFPISRPNLTFSTLTVSNMSPEDSSIYLCSAIGSAEAFFGQGTRLTVV.

This clone turned up a few times. Other DNA sequences from this sample encode an identical CDR3 as well. The chain recombines TRBV5-1 with TRBJ2-7; 8 bases map to TRBD1. The CDR3 is 13 amino acids. Germline CDR1 is SGHRS and CDR2 is YFSETQ. V was pared by 4 bases and J by 4 bases, with 4 bases of the junction left unmatched. CDR3 residues: CASSLWTGYEQYF. CDR3 in DNA: TGCGCCAGCAGCCTATGGACAGGGTACGAGCAGTACTTC.

This CDR3 reads CAWSRGFESAEQYF. The CDR3 nucleotides are TGTGCCTGGAGTCGGGGGTTTGAGTCCGCCGAGCAGTACTTC. V gene TRBV30 combines with J gene TRBJ2-7; D is possibly TRBD2 (6 bases). This CDR3 comprises 14 residues. The V and J ends lost 2 bases and 6 bases respectively, with 17 bases between them. CDR1 GTSNPN and CDR2 SVGIG come from the germline V gene (reference sequence).

This clone has only a few counts. This rearrangement joins TRBV29-1 to TRBJ1-1; perhaps TRBD1 as D (6 bases). With 4 bases removed from V and 0 bases from J, the gap between germline ends came to 12 bases. The germline V gene encodes CDR1 SQVTM and CDR2 ANQGSEA. There are 14 residues in the CDR3. CDR3 DNA: TGCAGCGTTGGTCAACAGGGCATGAACACTGAAGCTTTCTTT. As protein: CSVGQQGMNTEAFF.

In this sample, this clone turned up a few times. The chain uses TRBV5-1 and TRBJ2-2; D is unclear. This CDR3 is 16 amino acids long. Deletions cut 0 bases from V and 1 base from J, with 10 bases between. Germline V CDR1 and CDR2: SGHRS, YFSETQ. The CDR3 sequence is CASSLAATGNTGELFF. CDR3 DNA: TGCGCCAGCAGCTTGGCCGCAACGGGGAACACCGGGGAGCTGTTTTTT.

V is TRBV27 and J is TRBJ2-6; 9 bases are a match to TRBD1. V gave up 6 bases and J gave up 3 bases; unmatched junction bases: 6. The length of the CDR3 is 16 residues. Germline CDR1 is MNHEY and CDR2 is SMNVEV (reference sequence). The CDR3 DNA is TGTGCCAGCAGGGGACAGGGAAGAGGTGGGGCCAACGTCCTGACTTTC. Protein product: CASRGQGRGGANVLTF.

This clone was seen once. One junction end disagrees with the germline gene, perhaps due to a read error. The V call is TRBV29-1, the J call TRBJ1-1, with a possible D match to TRBD1 (5 bases). Germline CDR1 reads SQVTM; CDR2 reads ANQGSEA. The CDR3 has 12 amino acids. The CDR3 is CGTWGMNAEAFF. The CDR3 DNA is TGCGGCACCTGGGGGATGAACGCTGAAGCTTTCTTT.

The chain employs TRBV29-1 and TRBJ2-1; D remains unclear. V shed 5 bases and J shed 0 bases, with 11 bases lying between them. Germline CDR1 SQVTM, CDR2 ANQGSEA. The CDR3 length is 14 residues. The CDR3 DNA reads as TGCAGCGTTCGCACTCTGGGCTCCTACAATGAGCAGTTCTTC. It yields the protein CSVRTLGSYNEQFF.